This entry concerns a single TCR beta chain. Its antigen is unknown. Base qualities were left out, and no much larger clone turns up one base away. The collaborating institutions used their own protocols to collect whole blood in K2EDTA tubes. For TCRbeta analysis, collaborators shipped samples as frozen whole blood, isolated PBMCs, or DNA extracted from either of those sample types. This specimen belongs to a study of blood T cell repertoires in COVID-19 (dated by TCRdb to the early 2020s). Looking at the study overall: Samples covering the acute and convalescent phases of COVID-19 were provided by collaborators in the United States, Italy and Spain. A de-identified subject ID, COVID-19 status, age in years and sex were almost always included in the sample metadata. Subjects who had been exposed to COVID-19, were actively infected with it, or had recovered from it provided the deeply sampled blood TCRbeta repertoires that made up the dataset. The prospective study material was composed of cDNA or gDNA derived from T cells, B-cell-depleted T cells, or PBMCs. Where available, HLA class I and class II types were taken from metadata supplied by the sample provider and were not determined by assay-based typing. A freely available public database, intended as a resource for researchers studying the immune response to SARS-CoV-2, is where the repertoires were released. The samples were drawn from two sources: the first 160 participants of the ongoing ImmuneRACE study, and 1,000 to 1,500 subjects contributed by 6 global collaborators. What the study reported, not specific to this receptor: The quantity of clinical and demographic metadata differed by source and by participant and was supplied without curation.

TCRbeta CDR3 regions were amplified from genomic DNA by means of the immunoSEQ Assay, a bias-controlled multiplex PCR. As for the authors' bioinformatics: Nucleated cell counts per sample were estimated from amplification of reference gene primers within the assay. Sequence reads were collapsed and filtered to measure the absolute abundance of every unique TCRbeta CDR3 rearrangement. For each sample, productive Simpson clonality was calculated by taking the square root of Simpson's diversity index across productive rearrangements. As stored in TCRdb, this immuneACCESS dataset retains in-frame rearrangements with V and J assigned. A fraction of the clones does not appear; measured against another copy, unresolved V genes explain less than half of the discrepancy, and the remainder lacks a known reason. The DNA was the basis for D and trimming; V, J and clone size are from that table. Recorded for this sample are 70,000 or so clones; 90% of them occurred a single time. The top ten constitute about 9.8% of the sample.

From cysteine to phenylalanine, the CDR3 is 17 amino acids long. Here the CDR3 DNA is all that survives: 51 bases in frame from base 1. The CDR1 and CDR2 encoded by the germline V gene (reference sequence) are MNHEY and SMNVEV. Relative to germline, V is missing 7 bases and J is missing 1 base, with 10 bases of the junction outside any gene match. The source of this sequence is a human donor in a cohort sampled during active COVID-19. This sequence uses TRBV27 and TRBJ2-1; 10 bases in the middle match TRBD2. The sequenced material came from peripheral blood. The DNA is TGTGCCAGCATGAGAAGCGGGAGGGCGCAGTCCTACAATGAGCAGTTCTTC. Its amino acids are CASMRSGRAQSYNEQFF.